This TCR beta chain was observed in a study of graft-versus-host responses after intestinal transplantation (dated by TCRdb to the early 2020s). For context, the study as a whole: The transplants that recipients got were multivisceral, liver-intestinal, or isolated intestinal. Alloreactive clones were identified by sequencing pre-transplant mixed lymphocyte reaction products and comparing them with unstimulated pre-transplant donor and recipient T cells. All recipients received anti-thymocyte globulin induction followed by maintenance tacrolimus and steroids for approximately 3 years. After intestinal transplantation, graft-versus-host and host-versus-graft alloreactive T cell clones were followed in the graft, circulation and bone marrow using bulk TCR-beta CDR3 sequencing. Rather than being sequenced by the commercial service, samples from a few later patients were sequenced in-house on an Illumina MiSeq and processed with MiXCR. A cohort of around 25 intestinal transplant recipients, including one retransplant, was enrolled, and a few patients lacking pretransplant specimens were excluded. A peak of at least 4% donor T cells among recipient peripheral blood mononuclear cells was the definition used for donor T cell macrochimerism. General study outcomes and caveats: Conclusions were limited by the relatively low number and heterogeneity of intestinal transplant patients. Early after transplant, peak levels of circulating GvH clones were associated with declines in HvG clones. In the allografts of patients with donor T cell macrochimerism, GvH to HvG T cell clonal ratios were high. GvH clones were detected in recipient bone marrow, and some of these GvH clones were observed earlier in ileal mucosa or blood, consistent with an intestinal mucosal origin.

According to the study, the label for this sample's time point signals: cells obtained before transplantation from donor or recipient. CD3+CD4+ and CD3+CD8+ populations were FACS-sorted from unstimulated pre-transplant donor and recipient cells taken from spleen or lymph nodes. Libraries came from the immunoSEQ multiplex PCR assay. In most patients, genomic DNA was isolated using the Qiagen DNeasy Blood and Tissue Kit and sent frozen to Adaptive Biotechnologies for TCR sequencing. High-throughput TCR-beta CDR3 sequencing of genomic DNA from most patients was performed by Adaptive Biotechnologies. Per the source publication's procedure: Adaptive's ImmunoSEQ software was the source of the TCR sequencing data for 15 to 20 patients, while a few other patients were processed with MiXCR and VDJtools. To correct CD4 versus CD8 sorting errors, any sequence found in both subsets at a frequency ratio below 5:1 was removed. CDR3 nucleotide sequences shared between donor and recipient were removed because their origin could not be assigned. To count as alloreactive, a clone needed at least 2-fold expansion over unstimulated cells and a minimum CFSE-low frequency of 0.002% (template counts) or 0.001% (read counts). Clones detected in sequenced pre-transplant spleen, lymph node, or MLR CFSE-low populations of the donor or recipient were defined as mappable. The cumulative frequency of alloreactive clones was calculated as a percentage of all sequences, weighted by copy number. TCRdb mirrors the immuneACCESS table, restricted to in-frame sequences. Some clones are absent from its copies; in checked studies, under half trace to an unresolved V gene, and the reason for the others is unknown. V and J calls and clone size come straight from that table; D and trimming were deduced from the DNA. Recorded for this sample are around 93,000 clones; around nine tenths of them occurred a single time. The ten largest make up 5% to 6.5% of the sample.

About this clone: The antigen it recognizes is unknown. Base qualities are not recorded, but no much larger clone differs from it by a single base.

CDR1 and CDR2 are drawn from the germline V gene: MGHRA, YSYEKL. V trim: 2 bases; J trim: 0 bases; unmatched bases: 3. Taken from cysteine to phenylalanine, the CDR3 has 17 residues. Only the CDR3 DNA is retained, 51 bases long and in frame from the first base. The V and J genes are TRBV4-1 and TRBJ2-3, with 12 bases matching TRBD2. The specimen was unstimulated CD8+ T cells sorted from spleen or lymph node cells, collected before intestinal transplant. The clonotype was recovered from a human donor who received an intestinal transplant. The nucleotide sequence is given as TGCGCCAGCAGCCAAACAGGACTAGCGGGGAGCACAGATACGCAGTATTTT. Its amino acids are CASSQTGLAGSTDTQYF.